This entry describes one TCR beta chain. The clone's antigen remains unknown. Per-base qualities were not stored, and no clone one base away is much larger. This sample is drawn from a study of T cells in localized non-small cell lung cancer (TCRdb year 2020). In the study overall: The study analyzed T cell repertoires of under 250 early-stage NSCLC patients, comparing tumors and uninvolved tumor-adjacent lungs. The cohort consisted of 200 to 300 treatment-naive NSCLC patients whose localized lung tumors had been resected. NSCLC patients had a mean age of around 61 years, and about 140 were male and about a hundred female. Points the paper makes about the study in general: The highest T cell clonality was observed in uninvolved tumor-adjacent lung, where clonality exceeded that of tumor, suggesting that antigenic responses were more focused in uninvolved tumor-adjacent lung. A median of 57 of the top 100 tumor clones turned up in the paired uninvolved adjacent lung, and approximately 30 of those clones also ranked among the top 100 of that same adjacent lung. Longer overall survival was associated with higher T cell density in blood, whereas shorter survival was associated with higher clonality in adjacent lung. Multi-region tumor sequencing was not performed, so intratumor heterogeneity could not be excluded. Because the study design was exploratory, TCR variables were selected using unadjusted p-values without false-discovery rate correction.

TCR beta CDR3 regions were sequenced from DNA using the immunoSEQ Assay. As for the original processing: T cell density was computed as TCR beta template counts normalized to usable DNA estimated by amplifying housekeeping genes. The preseqR package was used to estimate richness by extrapolating to 400,000 templates for PBMC samples and to 120,000 templates for tissue samples. Clonality was defined as one minus Pielou's evenness. Differential abundance testing on productive amino-acid clonotypes, with a minimum total count of 5 and an alpha of 0.1, was used to identify tissue-enriched TCRs. The Jaccard Index and the Morisita Overlap Index were used to quantify repertoire overlap between compartments. GLIPH grouped TCR beta CDR3s together with public tetramer-defined viral CDR3s, and a viral motif had to include at least three viral sequences and show V-gene enrichment. TCRdb stores this immuneACCESS table with in-frame sequences only. Part of the clones is absent; in the studies checked, under half of the shortfall reflects unresolved V genes, and no reason is known for the rest. D and trimming were read from the DNA, whereas the V and J calls and clone size are those reported in that table. Within this sample are 45,000 or so clones, with about 76% of them counted one time only. Roughly 17% of the sample lies in the top ten.

At diagnosis, peripheral blood, uninvolved tumor-adjacent lung and tumor were collected and stored as a combination of fresh-frozen and FFPE material. For TCR repertoire profiling, blood samples were analyzed as peripheral blood mononuclear cells. The material sequenced was peripheral blood mononuclear cells, taken before any cancer treatment. This clonotype was obtained from a man aged 40 to 70 with stage III lung adenocarcinoma.

The nucleotide sequence is given as TGCGCCAGCAGCTTGCGCCGGGACAGGGTGACCTCTGGGGCCAACGTCCTGACTTTC. Its amino acids are CASSLRRDRVTSGANVLTF. The rearranged segments are TRBV5-1 and TRBJ2-6, with 9 bases in between that match TRBD1. The CDR3 measures 19 amino acids from cysteine to phenylalanine. Only the CDR3 part of the read is kept: 57 bases, read in frame from the first base. V is trimmed back by 1 base and J by 0 bases, and the junction contains 8 bases that no gene match accounts for. CDR1 and CDR2 are drawn from the germline V gene: SGHRS, YFSETQ. Here the CDR3 is joined to the reference TRBV5-1 and TRBJ2-6 genes, and the full variable domain is: KAGVTQTPRYLIKTRGQQVTLSCSPISGHRSVSWYQQTPGQGLQFLFEYFSETQRNKGNFPGRFSGRQFSNSRSEMNVSTLELGDSALYLCASSLRRDRVTSGANVLTFGAGSRLTVL.